One sample yielded the 10 T cell receptor beta chains listed below, sequenced in a study of blood T cells in healthy people across ages. With a J-beta primer mix and a sample-barcoded 5' primer, a second PCR ran about 6 to 11 cycles. Each CDR3 protein is one row after TCRdb ran MiXCR on the 5' RACE reads. The table lists 550,000 to 700,000 distinct CDR3 sequences, 27% of them singletons. The sample taken for sequencing was blood. These receptors originate from a woman aged 70-85 years in good health.

With regard to this clonotype: A much bigger clone sits one base away, suggesting this may be a read error. The chain has TRBV29-1 and TRBJ2-5; no firm D call. Germline CDR1 is SQVTM and CDR2 is ANQGSEA. The CDR3 covers 11 residues. The V end lost 6 bases, the J end lost 3 bases, and 8 bases lay between the germline ends. The CDR3 nucleotides read TGCAGCGTAAACAGCGAAGAGACCCAGTACTTC. Protein product: CSVNSEETQYF.

The chain has TRBV2 and TRBJ2-6; 7 bases align to TRBD1. This CDR3 comprises 15 residues. Germline trimming cut 6 bases from V and 2 bases from J; bases unmatched to any gene: 4. The germline gives CDR1 SNHLY, CDR2 FYNNEI. CDR3 protein: CASRTTGAGANVLTF. The CDR3 DNA follows: TGTGCCAGCAGGACTACAGGGGCTGGGGCCAACGTCCTGACTTTC.

This clonotype appeared a single time. The chain joins TRBV7-3 to TRBJ2-1, with unresolved D. The germline V and J ends were trimmed by 5 bases and 10 bases, with 15 bases remaining between them. CDR3 length: 13 amino acids. Germline values: CDR1 SGHTA, CDR2 FQGTGA. CDR3 in DNA: TGTGCCAGCAGCCCTGGATATCACCTGGAGCAGTTCTTC. Its protein is CASSPGYHLEQFF. Based on the CDR3 plus reference TRBV7-3 and TRBJ2-1, the full variable domain is GAGVSQTPSNKVTEKGKYVELRCDPISGHTALYWYRQSLGQGPEFLIYFQGTGAADDSGLPNDRFFAVRPEGSVSTLKIQRTERGDSAVYLCASSPGYHLEQFFGPGTRLTVL.

This clonotype has just a few counts. Possible read error: a much larger clone is one base away. This rearrangement joins TRBV3-1 to TRBJ2-5, with TRBD1 as a possible D gene (5 bases). The CDR3 has 13 residues. Germline lookup yields CDR1 LGHDT and CDR2 YNNKEL (reference sequence). CDR3 loop: CASSRRGEDTQYF. As DNA, the CDR3 is TGTGCCAGCAGCCGTAGGGGTGAAGACACCCAGTACTTC.

This clonotype was counted a few times. The V and J genes are TRBV10-3 and TRBJ1-6; D unresolved. The CDR3 totals 13 residues. The germline CDR1 and CDR2 sequences are ENHRY and SYGVKD. Trimming took off 0 bases at V and 10 bases at J, with 7 bases between the two ends. The CDR3 region is CAISESIRSPLHF. The CDR3 DNA sequence: TGTGCCATCAGTGAGTCGATACGGTCACCCCTCCACTTT.

The V gene is TRBV20-1, the J gene TRBJ2-4; maybe TRBD2 (7 bases). V lost 6 bases to trimming and J lost 0 bases, with 15 bases between them. The germline gives CDR1 DFQATT, CDR2 SNEGSKA (reference sequence). The CDR3 covers 15 residues. CDR3 sequence reads: CSAPGGHSAKNIQYF. The CDR3 DNA reads TGCAGTGCCCCGGGGGGCCACTCAGCCAAAAACATTCAGTACTTC.

Ten or more counts support this clonotype. The rearrangement uses TRBV4-3 and TRBJ2-3; 12 nucleotides line up with TRBD2. CDR3 size: 18 residues. Germline V gives CDR1 LGHNA, CDR2 YSLEER. Trimming took 2 bases from V and 0 from J; bases not matched to a gene: 6. CDR3 residues: CASSQLLAGGPSTDTQYF. The CDR3 nucleotides are TGCGCCAGCAGCCAATTACTAGCGGGGGGCCCCAGCACAGATACGCAGTATTTT.

This clonotype was found a few times. The J gene is TRBJ2-5, the V gene TRBV7-3, with D tentatively TRBD2 (5 bases). The V end lost 1 base, the J end lost 5 bases, and 14 bases lay between the germline ends. Per germline, CDR1 SGHTA and CDR2 FQGTGA. The CDR3 has 15 residues. The CDR3 is CASSLKLGPGETQYF. DNA of the CDR3: TGTGCCAGCAGCTTAAAACTAGGCCCGGGGGAGACCCAGTACTTC.

This chain links TRBV20-1 with TRBJ1-2; D might be TRBD1 (6 bases). The CDR3 sequence is 14 residues long. Germline CDR1 is DFQATT and CDR2 is SNEGSKA (reference sequence). Trimming took off 3 bases at V and 0 bases at J, with 11 bases between the two ends. The CDR3 bases are TGCAGTGCTAGTCCGGGGGGCGCTAACTATGGCTACACCTTC. Its translation: CSASPGGANYGYTF.

The chain links TRBV7-2 to TRBJ2-2, with no clear D. The CDR3 covers 14 residues. Looked up from germline, CDR1 is SGHTA and CDR2 is FQGNSA. The V end was cut by 9 bases, the J end by 6 bases, with 17 bases between. The CDR3 here is CASSRRPEPGELFF. The CDR3, as DNA: TGTGCCAGTAGCCGAAGACCAGAGCCCGGGGAGCTGTTTTTT. Complete variable domain (other parts from reference TRBV7-2 and TRBJ2-2): GAGVSQSPSNKVTEKGKDVELRCDPISGHTALYWYRQSLGQGLEFLIYFQGNSAPDKSGLPSDRFSAERTGGSVSTLTIQRTQQEDSAVYLCASSRRPEPGELFFGEGSRLTVL.